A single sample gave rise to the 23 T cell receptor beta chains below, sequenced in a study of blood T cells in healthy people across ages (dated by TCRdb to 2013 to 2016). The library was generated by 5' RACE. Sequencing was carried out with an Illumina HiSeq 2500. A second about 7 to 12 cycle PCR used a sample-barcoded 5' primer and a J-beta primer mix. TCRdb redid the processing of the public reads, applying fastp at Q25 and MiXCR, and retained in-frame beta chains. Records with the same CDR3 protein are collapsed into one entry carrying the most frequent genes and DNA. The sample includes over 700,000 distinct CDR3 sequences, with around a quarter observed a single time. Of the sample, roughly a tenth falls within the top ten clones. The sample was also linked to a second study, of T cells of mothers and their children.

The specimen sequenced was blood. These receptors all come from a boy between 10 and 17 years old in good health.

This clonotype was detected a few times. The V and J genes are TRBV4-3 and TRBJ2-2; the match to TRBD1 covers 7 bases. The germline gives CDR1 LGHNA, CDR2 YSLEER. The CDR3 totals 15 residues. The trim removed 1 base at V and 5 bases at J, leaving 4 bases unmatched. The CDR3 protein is CASSQVAGGTGELFF. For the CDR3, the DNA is TGCGCCAGCAGCCAAGTGGCAGGGGGAACCGGGGAGCTGTTTTTT.

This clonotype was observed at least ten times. CDR3 sequence reads: CASSSRNGNTIYF. DNA of the CDR3: TGTGCCAGCAGTTCCCGAAATGGAAACACCATATATTTT. The rearrangement joins TRBV28 to TRBJ1-3; D gene ambiguous. The CDR3 extends over 13 amino acids. Trimming left V 4 bases short and J 3 bases short, with 7 bases between. Looked up from germline, CDR1 is MDHEN and CDR2 is SYDVKM. The variable domain in full, completed from reference TRBV28 and TRBJ1-3, reads DVKVTQSSRYLVKRTGEKVFLECVQDMDHENMFWYRQDPGLGLRLIYFSYDVKMKEKGDIPEGYSVSREKKERFSLILESASTNQTSMYLCASSSRNGNTIYFGEGSWLTVV.

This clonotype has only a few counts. The CDR3 region has the DNA TGTGCCAGCAGTTTACCTAGCACGGTCCCGGAGACCCAGTACTTC. Its translation: CASSLPSTVPETQYF. The genes are TRBV12-3 or TRBV12-4 and TRBJ2-5, with D possibly TRBD2 on 5 matching bases. Trimming stripped 2 bases from V and 5 bases from J, with 15 bases between. This CDR3 contains 15 residues.

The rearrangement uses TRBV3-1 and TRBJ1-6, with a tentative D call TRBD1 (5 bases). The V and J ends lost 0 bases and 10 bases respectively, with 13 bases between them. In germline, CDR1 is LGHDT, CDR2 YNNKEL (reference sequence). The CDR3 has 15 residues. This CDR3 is CASSQDGRDGSPLHF. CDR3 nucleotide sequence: TGTGCCAGCAGCCAAGACGGAAGGGACGGGTCACCCCTCCACTTT. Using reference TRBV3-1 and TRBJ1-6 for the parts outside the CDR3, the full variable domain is DTAVSQTPKYLVTQMGNDKSIKCEQNLGHDTMYWYKQDSKKFLKIMFSYNNKELIINETVPNRFSPKSPDKAHLNLHINSLELGDSAVYFCASSQDGRDGSPLHFGNGTRLTVT.

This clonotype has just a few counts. The CDR3 nucleotides read TGTGCCAGCAGCCCCCTTGCAACTAATGAAAAACTGTTTTTT. This translates into CASSPLATNEKLFF. V gene TRBV7-9 combines with J gene TRBJ1-4; D gene unclear. Trimming removed 5 bases from V and 0 bases from J, with 7 bases in between. Germline V gene lookup returns CDR1 SEHNR and CDR2 FQNEAQ (reference sequence). This CDR3 spans 14 amino acids.

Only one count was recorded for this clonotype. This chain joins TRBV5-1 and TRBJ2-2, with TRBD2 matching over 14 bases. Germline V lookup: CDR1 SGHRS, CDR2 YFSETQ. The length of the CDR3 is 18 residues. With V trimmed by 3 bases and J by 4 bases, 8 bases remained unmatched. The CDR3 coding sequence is TGCGCCAGCAGCTGGAGACTAGCGGGAGGGCCCGGCACCGGGGAGCTGTTTTTT. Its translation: CASSWRLAGGPGTGELFF. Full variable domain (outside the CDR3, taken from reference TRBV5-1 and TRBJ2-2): KAGVTQTPRYLIKTRGQQVTLSCSPISGHRSVSWYQQTPGQGLQFLFEYFSETQRNKGNFPGRFSGRQFSNSRSEMNVSTLELGDSALYLCASSWRLAGGPGTGELFFGEGSRLTVL.

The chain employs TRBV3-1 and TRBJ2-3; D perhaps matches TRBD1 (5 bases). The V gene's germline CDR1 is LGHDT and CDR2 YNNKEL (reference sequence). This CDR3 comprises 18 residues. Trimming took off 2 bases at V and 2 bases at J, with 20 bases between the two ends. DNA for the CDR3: TGTGCCAGCAGCCAATTTGCTCTCATTTACAGGAACACAGATACGCAGTATTTT. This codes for CASSQFALIYRNTDTQYF.

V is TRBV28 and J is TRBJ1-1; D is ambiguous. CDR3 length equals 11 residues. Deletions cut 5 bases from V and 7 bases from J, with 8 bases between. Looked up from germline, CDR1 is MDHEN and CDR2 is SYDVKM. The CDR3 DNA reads TGTGCCAGCAGTAGGCGGGGTGAAGCTTTCTTT. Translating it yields CASSRRGEAFF.

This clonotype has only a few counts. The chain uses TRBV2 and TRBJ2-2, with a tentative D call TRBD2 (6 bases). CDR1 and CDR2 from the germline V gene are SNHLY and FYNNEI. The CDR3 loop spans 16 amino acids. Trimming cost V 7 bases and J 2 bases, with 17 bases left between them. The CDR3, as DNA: TGTGCCAGCATCCCGGGACTTTTCTCAAACACCGGGGAGCTGTTTTTT. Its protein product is CASIPGLFSNTGELFF.

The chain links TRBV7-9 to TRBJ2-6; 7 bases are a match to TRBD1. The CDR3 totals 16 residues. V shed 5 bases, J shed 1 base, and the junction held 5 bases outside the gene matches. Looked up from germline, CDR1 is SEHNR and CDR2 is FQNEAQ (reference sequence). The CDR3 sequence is CASSRQQGSGANVLTF. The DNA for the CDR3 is TGTGCCAGCAGCCGCCAACAGGGGTCTGGGGCCAACGTCCTGACTTTC.

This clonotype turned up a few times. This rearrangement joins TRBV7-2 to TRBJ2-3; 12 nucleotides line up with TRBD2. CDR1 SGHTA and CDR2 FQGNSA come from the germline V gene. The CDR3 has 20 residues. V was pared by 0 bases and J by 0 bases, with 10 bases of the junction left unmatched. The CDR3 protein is CASSLALAGGPRKSTDTQYF. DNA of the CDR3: TGTGCCAGCAGCTTAGCACTAGCGGGGGGACCTCGAAAAAGCACAGATACGCAGTATTTT. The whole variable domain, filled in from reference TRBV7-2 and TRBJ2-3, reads GAGVSQSPSNKVTEKGKDVELRCDPISGHTALYWYRQSLGQGLEFLIYFQGNSAPDKSGLPSDRFSAERTGGSVSTLTIQRTQQEDSAVYLCASSLALAGGPRKSTDTQYFGPGTRLTVL.

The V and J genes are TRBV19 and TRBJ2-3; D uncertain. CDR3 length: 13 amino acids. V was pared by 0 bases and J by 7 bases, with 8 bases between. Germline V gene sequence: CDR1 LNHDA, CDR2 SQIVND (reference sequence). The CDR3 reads CASSIDQLNTQYF. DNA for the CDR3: TGTGCCAGTAGTATAGATCAGCTGAATACGCAGTATTTT.

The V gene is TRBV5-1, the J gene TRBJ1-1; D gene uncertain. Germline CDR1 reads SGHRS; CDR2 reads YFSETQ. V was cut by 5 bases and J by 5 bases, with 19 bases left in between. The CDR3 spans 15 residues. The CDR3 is CASSSIGVGVTEAFF. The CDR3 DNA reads TGCGCCAGCAGTTCGATCGGGGTGGGAGTGACTGAAGCTTTCTTT.

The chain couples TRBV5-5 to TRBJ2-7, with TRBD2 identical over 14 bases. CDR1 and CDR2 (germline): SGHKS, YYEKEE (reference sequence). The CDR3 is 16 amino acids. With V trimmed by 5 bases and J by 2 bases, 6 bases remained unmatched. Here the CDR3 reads CASSYQGLAGAYEQYF. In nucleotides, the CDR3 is TGTGCCAGCAGTTACCAGGGACTAGCGGGAGCCTACGAGCAGTACTTC.

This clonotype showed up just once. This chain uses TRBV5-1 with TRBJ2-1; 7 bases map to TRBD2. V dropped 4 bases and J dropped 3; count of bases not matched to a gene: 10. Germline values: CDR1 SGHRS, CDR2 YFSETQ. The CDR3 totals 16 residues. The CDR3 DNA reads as TGCGCCAGCAGCCCGGGGGAGGGCCTCAGCTACAATGAGCAGTTCTTC. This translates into CASSPGEGLSYNEQFF.

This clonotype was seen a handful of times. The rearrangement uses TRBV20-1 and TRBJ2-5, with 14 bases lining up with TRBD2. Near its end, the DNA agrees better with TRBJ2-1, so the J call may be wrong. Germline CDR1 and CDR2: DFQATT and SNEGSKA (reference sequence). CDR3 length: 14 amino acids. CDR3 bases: TGCAGTGCTGGGACTAGCGGGAGAAATAATGAGCAGTTCTTC. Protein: CSAGTSGRNNEQFF.

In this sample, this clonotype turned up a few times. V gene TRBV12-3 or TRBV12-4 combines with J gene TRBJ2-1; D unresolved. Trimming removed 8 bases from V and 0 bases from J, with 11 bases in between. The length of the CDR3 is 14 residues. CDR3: CASAILGSYNEQFF. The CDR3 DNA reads TGTGCCAGCGCCATCCTCGGCTCCTACAATGAGCAGTTCTTC.

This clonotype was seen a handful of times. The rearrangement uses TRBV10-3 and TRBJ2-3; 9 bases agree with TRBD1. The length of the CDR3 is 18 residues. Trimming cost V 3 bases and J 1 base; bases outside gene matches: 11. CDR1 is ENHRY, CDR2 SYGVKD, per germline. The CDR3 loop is CAISDHLGQGGGTDTQYF. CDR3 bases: TGTGCCATCAGTGACCACCTGGGACAGGGTGGAGGCACAGATACGCAGTATTTT.

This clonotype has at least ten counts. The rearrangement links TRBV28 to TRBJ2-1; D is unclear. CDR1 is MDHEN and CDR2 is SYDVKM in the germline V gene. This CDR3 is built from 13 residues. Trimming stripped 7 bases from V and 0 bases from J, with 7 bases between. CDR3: CASNLDSYNEQFF. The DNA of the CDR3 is TGTGCCAGCAATCTAGACTCCTACAATGAGCAGTTCTTC.

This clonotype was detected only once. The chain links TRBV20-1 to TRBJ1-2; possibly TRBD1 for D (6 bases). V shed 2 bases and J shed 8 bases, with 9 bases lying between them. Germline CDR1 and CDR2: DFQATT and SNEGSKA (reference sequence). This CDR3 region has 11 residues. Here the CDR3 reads CSARKGGGYTF. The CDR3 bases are TGCAGTGCTAGAAAAGGGGGGGGCTACACCTTC.

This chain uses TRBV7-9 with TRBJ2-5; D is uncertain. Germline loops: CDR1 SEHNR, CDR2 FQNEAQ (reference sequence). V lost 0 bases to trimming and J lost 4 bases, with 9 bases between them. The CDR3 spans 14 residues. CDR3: CASSLAIQRETQYF. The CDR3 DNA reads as TGTGCCAGCAGCTTAGCGATCCAGAGAGAGACCCAGTACTTC.

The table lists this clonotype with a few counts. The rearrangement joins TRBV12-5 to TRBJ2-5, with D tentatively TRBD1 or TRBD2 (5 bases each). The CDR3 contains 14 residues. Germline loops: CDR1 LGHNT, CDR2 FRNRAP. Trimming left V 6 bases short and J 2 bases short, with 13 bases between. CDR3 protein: CASGLRGVQETQYF. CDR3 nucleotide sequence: TGTGCTAGTGGCTTGCGAGGGGTACAAGAGACCCAGTACTTC.

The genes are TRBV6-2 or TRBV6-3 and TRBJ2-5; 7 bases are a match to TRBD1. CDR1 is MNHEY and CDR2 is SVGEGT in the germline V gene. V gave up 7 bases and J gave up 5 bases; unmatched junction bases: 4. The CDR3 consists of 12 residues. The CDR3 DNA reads TGTGCCAGCAAGGGGGCTGGGGAGACCCAGTACTTC. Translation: CASKGAGETQYF.